This T cell receptor beta chain was recorded in a study of patients and donors after allogeneic stem cell transplantation. This clonotype showed up just a few times. V lost 5 bases and J lost 5; bases outside the gene matches: 7. Looked up from germline, CDR1 is SGHAT and CDR2 is FQDESV (reference sequence). There are 16 residues in the CDR3. TCRdb passed the RT-PCR reads through MiXCR, listing each CDR3 protein once. The table lists approximately 140,000 distinct CDR3 sequences, over 30% of them singletons. The source of this sequence is a human donor who was either an allogeneic HSCT recipient or a stem cell or donor lymphocyte infusion donor (not recorded which). It is not recorded whose cells these are; they may come from a transplant donor. The specimen was blood, either unsorted or a sorted T cell fraction (not recorded which). This chain connects TRBV11-1 to TRBJ2-5; 14 nucleotides match TRBD2. The CDR3 DNA follows: TGTGCCAGCAGCCTCGGGACTAGCGGGGGAACGGAGACCCAGTACTTC. This sequence encodes CASSLGTSGGTETQYF.